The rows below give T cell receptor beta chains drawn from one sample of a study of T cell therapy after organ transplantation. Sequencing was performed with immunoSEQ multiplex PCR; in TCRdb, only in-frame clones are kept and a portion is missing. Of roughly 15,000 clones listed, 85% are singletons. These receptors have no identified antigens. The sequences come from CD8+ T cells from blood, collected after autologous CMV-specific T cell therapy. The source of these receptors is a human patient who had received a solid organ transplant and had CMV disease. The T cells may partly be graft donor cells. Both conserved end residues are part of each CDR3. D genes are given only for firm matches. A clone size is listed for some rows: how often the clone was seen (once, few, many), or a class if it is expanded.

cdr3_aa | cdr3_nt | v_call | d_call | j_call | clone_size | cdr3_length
CASSPSGGDQETQYF | TGTGCCAGCAGCCCCTCGGGGGGCGACCAAGAGACCCAGTACTTC | TRBV6-5 | - | TRBJ2-5 | - | 15
CASSEVAGGTDTQYF | TGCGCCAGCAGCGAGGTAGCGGGAGGCACAGATACGCAGTATTTT | TRBV4-1 | TRBD2 | TRBJ2-3 | - | 15
CASSLGTGGTEAFF | TGTGCCAGCAGCTTAGGTACGGGGGGCACTGAAGCTTTCTTT | TRBV13 | - | TRBJ1-1 | - | 14
CASSLSGTNTEAFF | TGTGCCAGCAGCTTGTCAGGAACGAACACTGAAGCTTTCTTT | TRBV7-9 | - | TRBJ1-1 | - | 14
CASSYVNTGELFF | TGTGCCAGCAGTTATGTGAACACCGGGGAGCTGTTTTTT | TRBV6-5 | - | TRBJ2-2 | once | 13
CAISVIRDTEAFF | TGTGCCATCAGTGTCATCCGGGACACTGAAGCTTTCTTT | TRBV10-3 | - | TRBJ1-1 | - | 13
CASSFGVVDSYEQYF | TGTGCCAGCAGCTTTGGGGTGGTCGATTCCTACGAGCAGTACTTC | TRBV5-4 | - | TRBJ2-7 | - | 15
CASRPGQGERNTEAFF | TGTGCCAGCAGGCCCGGACAGGGTGAGAGGAACACTGAAGCTTTCTTT | TRBV2 | TRBD1 | TRBJ1-1 | - | 16
CASSLFGRERSYNEQFF | TGCGCCAGCAGCTTGTTCGGGAGGGAACGTTCCTACAATGAGCAGTTCTTC | TRBV5-1 | TRBD2 | TRBJ2-1 | - | 17
CAGTSGDRYEQYF | TGTGCCGGGACTAGCGGGGACCGCTACGAGCAGTACTTC | TRBV7-6 | TRBD2 | TRBJ2-7 | - | 13
CASSHGQGAYEQYF | TGCGCCAGCAGCCATGGACAGGGAGCCTACGAGCAGTACTTC | TRBV5-1 | TRBD1 | TRBJ2-7 | - | 14
CASSQETGSGNTIYF | TGTGCCAGCAGCCAAGAGACAGGCTCTGGAAACACCATATATTTT | TRBV4-2 | - | TRBJ1-3 | - | 15
CASSYSAGDYNEQFF | TGTGCCAGCAGTTACTCAGCGGGAGACTACAATGAGCAGTTCTTC | TRBV6-5 | TRBD2 | TRBJ2-1 | - | 15
CASSLVRGRRNQPQHF | TGTGCCAGCAGTTTAGTCCGGGGGAGAAGGAATCAGCCCCAGCATTTT | TRBV27 | - | TRBJ1-5 | - | 16
CASSLGPIGEAFF | TGTGCCAGCAGCTTAGGGCCAATTGGTGAAGCTTTCTTT | TRBV7-8 | - | TRBJ1-1 | - | 13
CASSQDPAGDPYTYNEQFF | TGTGCCAGCAGCCAAGATCCAGCGGGAGATCCCTATACCTACAATGAGCAGTTCTTC | TRBV4-2 | TRBD2 | TRBJ2-1 | - | 19
CASSDTGQGRHQPQHF | TGTGCCAGCTCAGACACGGGACAGGGGAGGCATCAGCCCCAGCATTTT | TRBV18 | TRBD1 | TRBJ1-5 | - | 16
CASSWTGGNTEAFF | TGTGCCAGCAGCTGGACAGGGGGCAACACTGAAGCTTTCTTT | TRBV2 | TRBD1 | TRBJ1-1 | - | 14
CASSASREGSKEQFF | TGTGCCAGCAGTGCTTCGCGGGAGGGCAGTAAAGAGCAGTTCTTC | TRBV6-4 | TRBD2 | TRBJ2-1 | once | 15
CASSPRTDYGYTF | TGTGCCAGCTCACCACGGACAGACTATGGCTACACCTTC | TRBV18 | - | TRBJ1-2 | once | 13
CASIPPGGPDGELFF | TGTGCCAGCATCCCTCCGGGAGGGCCGGACGGGGAGCTGTTTTTT | TRBV7-9 | TRBD2 | TRBJ2-2 | - | 15
CASSPGLAGVETQYF | TGTGCCAGCAGTCCCGGACTAGCGGGAGTGGAGACCCAGTACTTC | TRBV7-7 | TRBD2 | TRBJ2-5 | - | 15
CASSYLGSGQETQYF | TGTGCCAGCAGTTACCTGGGCTCAGGCCAAGAGACCCAGTACTTC | TRBV6-5 | - | TRBJ2-5 | once | 15
CASSLGTGSYSNQPQHF | TGTGCCAGCAGTCTTGGGACAGGGAGCTATAGCAATCAGCCCCAGCATTTT | TRBV7-9 | TRBD1 | TRBJ1-5 | - | 17
CASSQEGRYGYTF | TGTGCCAGCAGCCAGGAGGGGCGCTATGGCTACACCTTC | TRBV5-6 | - | TRBJ1-2 | - | 13
CASSPLETTHYNEQFF | TGTGCCAGCTCACCACTTGAGACTACCCACTACAATGAGCAGTTCTTC | TRBV18 | - | TRBJ2-1 | - | 16
CASSFPGDPEAFF | TGTGCCAGCAGCTTTCCAGGTGACCCTGAAGCTTTCTTT | TRBV7-2 | - | TRBJ1-1 | few | 13
CASSSRGEIKFYEQYF | TGTGCCAGCAGCTCTCGGGGGGAGATAAAGTTCTACGAGCAGTACTTC | TRBV7-8 | TRBD2 | TRBJ2-7 | - | 16
CASSEAANGVYGYTF | TGTGCCAGCAGTGAAGCGGCCAACGGGGTCTATGGCTACACCTTC | TRBV2 | - | TRBJ1-2 | - | 15
CASSFSLGRGLNEQFF | TGTGCCAGCAGTTTTTCGTTGGGGAGGGGGTTGAATGAGCAGTTCTTC | TRBV27 | - | TRBJ2-1 | - | 16
CASSLTGESNQPQHF | TGTGCCAGTAGCCTGACAGGGGAAAGCAATCAGCCCCAGCATTTT | TRBV19 | TRBD1 | TRBJ1-5 | - | 15
CASSQDRDNRPQHF | TGCGCCAGCAGCCAAGATAGGGACAATCGGCCCCAGCATTTT | TRBV4-1 | - | TRBJ1-5 | - | 14
CASSRGRGSYEQYF | TGCGCCAGCAGCCGCGGACGGGGGTCCTACGAGCAGTACTTC | TRBV4-3 | - | TRBJ2-7 | - | 14
CASSLQGNQPQHF | TGTGCCAGCAGCCTACAGGGGAATCAGCCCCAGCATTTT | TRBV7-3 | TRBD1 | TRBJ1-5 | few | 13
CASKDNTDTQYF | TGCGCCAGCAAGGACAACACAGATACGCAGTATTTT | TRBV10-2 | - | TRBJ2-3 | - | 12
CASSQESSGGYNEQFF | TGCGCCAGCAGCCAGGAGTCTAGCGGGGGTTACAATGAGCAGTTCTTC | TRBV4-1 | TRBD2 | TRBJ2-1 | - | 16
CASSLEAPTGELFF | TGTGCCAGCAGCCTAGAGGCCCCCACCGGGGAGCTGTTTTTT | TRBV7-6 | - | TRBJ2-2 | - | 14